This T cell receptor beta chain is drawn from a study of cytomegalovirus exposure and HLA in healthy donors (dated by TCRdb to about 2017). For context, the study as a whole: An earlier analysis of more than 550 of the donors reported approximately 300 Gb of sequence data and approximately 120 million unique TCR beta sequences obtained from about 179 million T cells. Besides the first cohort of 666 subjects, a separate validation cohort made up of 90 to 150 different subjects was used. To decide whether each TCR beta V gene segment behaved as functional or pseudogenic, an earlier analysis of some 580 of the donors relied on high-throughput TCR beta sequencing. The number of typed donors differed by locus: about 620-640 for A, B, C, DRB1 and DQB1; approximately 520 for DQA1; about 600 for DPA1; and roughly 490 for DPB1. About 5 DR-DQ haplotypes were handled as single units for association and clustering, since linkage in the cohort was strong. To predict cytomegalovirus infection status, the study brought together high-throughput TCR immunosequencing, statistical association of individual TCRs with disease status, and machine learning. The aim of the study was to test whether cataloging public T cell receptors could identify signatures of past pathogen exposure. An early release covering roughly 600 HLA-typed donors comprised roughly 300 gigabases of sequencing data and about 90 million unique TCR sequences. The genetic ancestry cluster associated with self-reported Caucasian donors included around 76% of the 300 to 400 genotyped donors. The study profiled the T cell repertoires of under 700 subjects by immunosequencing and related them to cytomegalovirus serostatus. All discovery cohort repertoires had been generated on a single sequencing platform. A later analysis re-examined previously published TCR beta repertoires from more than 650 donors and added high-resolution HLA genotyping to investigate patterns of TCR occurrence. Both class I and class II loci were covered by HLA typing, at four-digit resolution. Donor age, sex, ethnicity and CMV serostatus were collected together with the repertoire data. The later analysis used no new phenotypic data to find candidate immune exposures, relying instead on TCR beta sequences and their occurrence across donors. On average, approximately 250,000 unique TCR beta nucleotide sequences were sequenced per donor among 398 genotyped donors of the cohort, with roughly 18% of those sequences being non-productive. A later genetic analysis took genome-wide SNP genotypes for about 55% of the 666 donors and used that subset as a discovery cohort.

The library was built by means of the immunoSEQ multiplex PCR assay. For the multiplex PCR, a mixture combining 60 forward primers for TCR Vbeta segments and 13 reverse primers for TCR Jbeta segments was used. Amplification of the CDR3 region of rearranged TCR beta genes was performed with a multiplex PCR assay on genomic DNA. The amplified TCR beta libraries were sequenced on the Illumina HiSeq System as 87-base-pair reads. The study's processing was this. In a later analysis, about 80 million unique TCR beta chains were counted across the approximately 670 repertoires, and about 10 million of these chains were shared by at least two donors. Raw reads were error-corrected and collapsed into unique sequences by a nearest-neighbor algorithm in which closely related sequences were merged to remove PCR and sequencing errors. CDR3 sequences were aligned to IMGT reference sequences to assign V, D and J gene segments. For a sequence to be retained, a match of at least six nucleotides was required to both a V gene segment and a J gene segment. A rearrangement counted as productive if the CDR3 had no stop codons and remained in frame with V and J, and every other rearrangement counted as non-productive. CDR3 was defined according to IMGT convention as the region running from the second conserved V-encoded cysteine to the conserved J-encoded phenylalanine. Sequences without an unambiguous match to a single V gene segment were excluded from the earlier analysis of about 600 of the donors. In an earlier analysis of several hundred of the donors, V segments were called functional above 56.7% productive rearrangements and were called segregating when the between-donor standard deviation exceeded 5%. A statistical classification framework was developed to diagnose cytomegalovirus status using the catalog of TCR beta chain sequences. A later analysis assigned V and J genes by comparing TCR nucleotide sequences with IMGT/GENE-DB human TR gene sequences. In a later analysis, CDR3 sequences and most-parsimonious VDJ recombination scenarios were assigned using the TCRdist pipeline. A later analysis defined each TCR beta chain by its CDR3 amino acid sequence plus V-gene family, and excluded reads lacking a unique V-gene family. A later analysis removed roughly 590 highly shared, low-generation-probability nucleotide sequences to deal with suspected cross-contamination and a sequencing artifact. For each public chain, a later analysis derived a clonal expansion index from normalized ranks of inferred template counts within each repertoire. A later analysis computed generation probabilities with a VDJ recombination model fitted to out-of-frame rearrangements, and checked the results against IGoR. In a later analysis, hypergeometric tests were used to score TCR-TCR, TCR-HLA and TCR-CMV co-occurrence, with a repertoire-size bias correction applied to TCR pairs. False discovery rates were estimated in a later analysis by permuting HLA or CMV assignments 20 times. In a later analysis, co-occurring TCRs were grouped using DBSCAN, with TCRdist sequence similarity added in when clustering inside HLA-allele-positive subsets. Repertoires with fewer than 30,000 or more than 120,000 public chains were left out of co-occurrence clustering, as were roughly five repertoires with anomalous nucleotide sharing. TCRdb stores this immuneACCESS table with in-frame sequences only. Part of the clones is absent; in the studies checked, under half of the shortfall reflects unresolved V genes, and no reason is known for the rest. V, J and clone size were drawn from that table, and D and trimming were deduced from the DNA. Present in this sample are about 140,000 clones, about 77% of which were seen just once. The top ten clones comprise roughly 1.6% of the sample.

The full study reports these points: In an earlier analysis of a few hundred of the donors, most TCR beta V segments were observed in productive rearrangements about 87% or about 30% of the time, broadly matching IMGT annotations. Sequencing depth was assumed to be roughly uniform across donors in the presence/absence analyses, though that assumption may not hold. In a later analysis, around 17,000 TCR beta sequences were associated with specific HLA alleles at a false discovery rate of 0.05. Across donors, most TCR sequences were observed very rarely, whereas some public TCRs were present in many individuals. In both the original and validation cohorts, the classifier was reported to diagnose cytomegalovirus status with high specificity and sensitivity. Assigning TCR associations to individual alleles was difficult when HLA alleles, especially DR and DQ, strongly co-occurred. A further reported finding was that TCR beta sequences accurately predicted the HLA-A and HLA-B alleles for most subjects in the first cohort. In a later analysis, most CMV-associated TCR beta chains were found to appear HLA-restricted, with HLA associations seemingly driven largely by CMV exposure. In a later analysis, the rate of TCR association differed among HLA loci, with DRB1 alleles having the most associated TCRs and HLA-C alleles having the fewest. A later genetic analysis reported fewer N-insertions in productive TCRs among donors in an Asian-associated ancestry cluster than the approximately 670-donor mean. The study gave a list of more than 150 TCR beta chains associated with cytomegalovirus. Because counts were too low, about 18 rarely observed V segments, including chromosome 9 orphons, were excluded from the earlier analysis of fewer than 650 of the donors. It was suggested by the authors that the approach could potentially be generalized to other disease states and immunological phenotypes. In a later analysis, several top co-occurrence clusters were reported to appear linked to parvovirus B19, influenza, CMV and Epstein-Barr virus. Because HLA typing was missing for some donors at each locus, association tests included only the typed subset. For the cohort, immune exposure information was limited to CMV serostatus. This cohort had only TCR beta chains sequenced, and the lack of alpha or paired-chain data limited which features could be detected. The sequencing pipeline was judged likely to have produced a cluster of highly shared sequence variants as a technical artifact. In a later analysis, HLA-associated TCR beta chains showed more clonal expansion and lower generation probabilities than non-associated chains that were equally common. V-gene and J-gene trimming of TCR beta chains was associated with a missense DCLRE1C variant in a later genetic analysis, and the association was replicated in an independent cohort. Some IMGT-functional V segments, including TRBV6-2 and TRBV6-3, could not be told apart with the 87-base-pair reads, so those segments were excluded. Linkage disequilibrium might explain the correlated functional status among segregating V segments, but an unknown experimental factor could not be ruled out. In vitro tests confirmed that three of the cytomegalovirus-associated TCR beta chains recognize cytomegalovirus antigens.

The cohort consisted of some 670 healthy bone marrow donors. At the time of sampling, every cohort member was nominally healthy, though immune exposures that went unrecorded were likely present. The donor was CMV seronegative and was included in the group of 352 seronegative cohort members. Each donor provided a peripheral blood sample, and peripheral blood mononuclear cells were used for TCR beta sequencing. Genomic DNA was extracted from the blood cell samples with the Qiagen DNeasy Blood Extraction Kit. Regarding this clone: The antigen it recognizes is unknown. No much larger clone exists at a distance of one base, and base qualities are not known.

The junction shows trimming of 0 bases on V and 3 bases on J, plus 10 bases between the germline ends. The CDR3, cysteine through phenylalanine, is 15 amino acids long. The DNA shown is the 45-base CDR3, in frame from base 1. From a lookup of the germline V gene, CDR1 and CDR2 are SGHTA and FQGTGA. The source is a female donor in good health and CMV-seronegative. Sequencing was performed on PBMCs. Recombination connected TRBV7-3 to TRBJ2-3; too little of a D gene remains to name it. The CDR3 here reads CASSLTGGGTDTQYF. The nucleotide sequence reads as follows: TGTGCCAGCAGCTTAACAGGCGGTGGAACAGATACGCAGTATTTT.